This T cell receptor beta chain came from a study of blood T cells in healthy people across ages. The germline V and J ends were trimmed by 5 bases and 3 bases, with 13 bases remaining between them. CDR3 length equals 14 residues. Looked up from germline, CDR1 is SQVTM and CDR2 is ANQGSEA. Together with a sample-barcoded 5' primer, a J-beta primer mix was included in a second PCR lasting roughly 6 to 12 cycles. Every individual sample yielded 2.5 million or more paired-end reads (each containing CDR3). A single record per CDR3 protein comes from TCRdb applying MiXCR to the 5' RACE reads. The data contain some 760,000 distinct CDR3 sequences, roughly 25% of them singletons. The draw of peripheral blood yielded roughly 9.4 milliliters from each donor. The same data also went into a second study, on T cells of mothers and their children. That source notes: Among related mother-child pairs, overlap was slightly higher than in unrelated pairs, though not significantly. The analysis detected no persistent microchimeric T cell clones.

Source material: blood. The chain couples TRBV29-1 to TRBJ2-2; D gene ambiguous. This TCR was sampled from a boy younger than 18 in good health. CDR3 sequence (DNA): TGCAGCGTTTTGGGTTGGCCAGACACCGGGGAGCTGTTTTTT. This encodes CSVLGWPDTGELFF.